A single sample is the source of the 15 T cell receptor beta chains below, sequenced in a study of siplizumab effects on memory and regulatory T cells (dated by TCRdb to the late 2010s). Library preparation used the immunoSEQ multiplex PCR assay. The table was pulled from immuneACCESS by TCRdb, which kept in-frame rearrangements only. Such tables lose some clones; where checked, under half of the loss comes from unresolved V genes, and the rest has no known cause. Within this sample are 50,000 or so clones, with roughly 93% of them counted one time only. Around 40% of the sample belongs to the ten largest clones. What was sequenced was CD8+ T cells sorted from blood. The origin of the receptors is a human donor in good health.

V gene TRBV12-1 combines with J gene TRBJ2-1; whether TRBD2, the table's D call, matches the DNA was not checked. TRBV12-1 is assigned pseudogene status. CDR3 length equals 16 residues. The CDR3 DNA reads as TGTGCCAGCAGCCCCGACCTTACTAGCGGGAACAATGAGCAGTTCTTC. Translated, it gives CASSPDLTSGNNEQFF.

The gene calls are TRBV9 and TRBJ1-2, with D unclear. The germline V gene has CDR1 SGDLS and CDR2 YYNGEE. The CDR3 loop spans 15 amino acids. The V end lost 4 bases, the J end lost 0 bases, and 13 bases lay between the germline ends. The CDR3 nucleotides read TGTGCCAGCAGCCCCAACACCGGAGCTAACTATGGCTACACCTTC. It yields the protein CASSPNTGANYGYTF.

The V gene is TRBV29-1, the J gene TRBJ2-7; the D is unclear. V dropped 4 bases and J dropped 0 bases, with 10 bases sitting between them. The CDR3 is 13 residues long. Germline V gene lookup returns CDR1 SQVTM and CDR2 ANQGSEA. The CDR3 spells CSVVRAASYEQYF. The CDR3 region has the DNA TGCAGCGTTGTAAGGGCGGCCTCCTACGAGCAGTACTTC.

The chain has TRBV7-9 and TRBJ1-2; tentative D call: TRBD1 (6 bases). V was clipped by 1 base and J by 8 bases, with 11 bases between them. The germline CDR1 and CDR2 sequences are SEHNR and FQNEAQ (reference sequence). The CDR3 spans 13 residues. CDR3 in DNA: TGTGCCAGCAGCTTAGAGGGGGTAGAGGGCTACACCTTC. Its protein is CASSLEGVEGYTF. The full variable domain, its missing parts supplied by reference TRBV7-9 and TRBJ1-2, is DTGVSQNPRHKITKRGQNVTFRCDPISEHNRLYWYRQTLGQGPEFLTYFQNEAQLEKSRLLSDRFSAERPKGSFSTLEIQRTEQGDSAMYLCASSLEGVEGYTFGSGTRLTVV.

J is TRBJ2-1 and V is TRBV9; D could derive from TRBD1 or TRBD2 (5 bases each). Looked up from germline, CDR1 is SGDLS and CDR2 is YYNGEE. This CDR3 spans 15 amino acids. Between the trimmed V and J ends, which lost 4 bases and 7 bases, there was a span of 18 bases. The CDR3 DNA follows: TGTGCCAGCAGCCCCGTGGGGGAGAGCAGGAATGAGCAGTTCTTC. Its translation: CASSPVGESRNEQFF.

The chain carries TRBV9 and TRBJ2-2, with D tentatively TRBD1 or TRBD2 (6 bases each). Trimming took off 4 bases at V and 5 bases at J, with 18 bases between the two ends. The CDR3 extends over 16 amino acids. CDR1 is SGDLS, CDR2 YYNGEE, per germline. The CDR3 DNA follows: TGTGCCAGCAGCTCGAAGGGGGGAGGCGCGACCGGGGAGCTGTTTTTT. It translates to CASSSKGGGATGELFF.

The V call is TRBV28, the J call TRBJ1-3, with 8 bases aligning to TRBD1. The CDR3 runs to 15 residues. After removal of 6 bases from V and 0 bases from J, the junction contained 4 bases not matched to a gene. CDR1 is MDHEN, CDR2 SYDVKM, per germline. CDR3 sequence (DNA): TGTGCCAGCAGCGACACAGGGGGCTCTGGAAACACCATATATTTT. Its protein is CASSDTGGSGNTIYF. Combining the CDR3 with reference TRBV28 and TRBJ1-3 gives the whole variable domain DVKVTQSSRYLVKRTGEKVFLECVQDMDHENMFWYRQDPGLGLRLIYFSYDVKMKEKGDIPEGYSVSREKKERFSLILESASTNQTSMYLCASSDTGGSGNTIYFGEGSWLTVV.

This clone showed up just a few times. The V gene is TRBV9, the J gene TRBJ2-7; 9 bases agree with TRBD2. J was trimmed by 3 bases and V by 3 bases; bases with no gene match: 1. The CDR3 extends over 13 amino acids. In germline, CDR1 is SGDLS, CDR2 YYNGEE. CDR3 region: CASSGTSDYEQYF. In DNA form, the CDR3 reads TGTGCCAGCAGCGGGACTAGCGACTACGAGCAGTACTTC.

The J gene is TRBJ2-7, the V gene TRBV28; 13 bases map to TRBD2. Germline CDR1 MDHEN, CDR2 SYDVKM. There are 15 residues in the CDR3. The V segment lost 5 bases and the J segment 0 bases; nucleotides outside the gene matches: 1. The CDR3 DNA sequence: TGTGCCAGCAGTGGACTAGCGGGAGCCTCCTACGAGCAGTACTTC. Translation gives CASSGLAGASYEQYF. The full variable domain, its missing parts supplied by reference TRBV28 and TRBJ2-7, is DVKVTQSSRYLVKRTGEKVFLECVQDMDHENMFWYRQDPGLGLRLIYFSYDVKMKEKGDIPEGYSVSREKKERFSLILESASTNQTSMYLCASSGLAGASYEQYFGPGTRLTVT.

The CDR3 region is CASREAGGLGKNIQYF. CDR3 bases: TGTGCCAGCAGGGAAGCGGGAGGGCTGGGGAAAAACATTCAGTACTTC. The rearrangement uses TRBV5-6 and TRBJ2-4; 10 bases agree with TRBD2. There are 16 residues in the CDR3. In germline, CDR1 is SGHDT, CDR2 YYEEEE. The V gene end was trimmed by 5 bases and the J gene end by 4 bases; junction bases not matched to a gene: 9.

The chain uses TRBV2 and TRBJ2-3; unclear D gene. CDR1 is SNHLY and CDR2 is FYNNEI in the germline V gene. The CDR3 covers 15 residues. The CDR3 nucleotides read TGTGCTAACCCCCCCCCGGGCCCGAGCACAGATACGCAGTATTTT. This encodes CANPPPGPSTDTQYF.

V is TRBV4-3 and J is TRBJ1-1, with D perhaps matching TRBD1 (6 bases). Germline CDR1 LGHNA, CDR2 YSLEER. Deletions cut 1 base from V and 5 bases from J, with 14 bases between. This CDR3 has 15 amino acids. The CDR3 protein is CASSQATGARTEAFF. In DNA form, the CDR3 reads TGCGCCAGCAGCCAAGCCACGGGGGCGCGTACTGAAGCTTTCTTT.

The chain joins TRBV7-9 to TRBJ1-4, with D unclear. CDR1 is SEHNR and CDR2 is FQNEAQ in the germline V gene (reference sequence). The CDR3 has 13 residues. V lost 1 base, J lost 7 bases, and 7 bases lay in between. In DNA form, the CDR3 reads TGTGCCAGCAGCTTAGGGATTAGTGAAAAACTGTTTTTT. Translation gives CASSLGISEKLFF.

The CDR3, as DNA: TGTGCCAGCAGCTTAGGTCTAGCGGGGGGCACAGATACGCAGTATTTT. Its translation is CASSLGLAGGTDTQYF. The J gene is TRBJ2-3, the V gene TRBV7-3; 10 bases are a match to TRBD2. Germline CDR1 SGHTA, CDR2 FQGTGA. Trimming cost V 2 bases and J 1 base; bases outside gene matches: 3. This CDR3 is 16 amino acids long.

The chain recombines TRBV28 with TRBJ1-2; no firm D call. The CDR3 has 14 amino acids. Trimming pared 2 bases from V and 3 bases from J, leaving 10 bases between. Germline CDR1 is MDHEN and CDR2 is SYDVKM. The CDR3 loop is CASSLVGLDYGYTF. In nucleotides, the CDR3 is TGTGCCAGCAGTTTAGTCGGCCTGGACTATGGCTACACCTTC.